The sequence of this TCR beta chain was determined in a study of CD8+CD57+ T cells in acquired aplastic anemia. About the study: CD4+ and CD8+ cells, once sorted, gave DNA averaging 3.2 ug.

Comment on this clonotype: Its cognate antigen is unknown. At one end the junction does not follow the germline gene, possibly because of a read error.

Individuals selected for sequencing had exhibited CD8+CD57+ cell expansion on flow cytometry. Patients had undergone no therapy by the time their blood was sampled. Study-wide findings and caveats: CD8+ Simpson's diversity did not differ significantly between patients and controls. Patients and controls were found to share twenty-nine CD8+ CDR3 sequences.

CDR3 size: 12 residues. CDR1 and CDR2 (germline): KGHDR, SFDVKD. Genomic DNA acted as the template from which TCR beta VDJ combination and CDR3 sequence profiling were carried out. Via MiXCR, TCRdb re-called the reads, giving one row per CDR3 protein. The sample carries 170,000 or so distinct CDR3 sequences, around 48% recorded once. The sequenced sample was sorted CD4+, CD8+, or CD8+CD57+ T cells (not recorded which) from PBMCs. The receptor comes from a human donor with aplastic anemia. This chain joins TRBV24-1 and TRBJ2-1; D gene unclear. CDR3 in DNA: TGTGCCACCAGTGAAAACGTGGATGAGCAGTTCTTT. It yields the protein CATSENVDEQFF.